This is a list of T cell receptor beta chains from one sample in a study of blood T cell repertoires in COVID-19. Some clones are missing from TCRdb's copy, which holds only in-frame ones; the method was immunoSEQ multiplex PCR. The data contain hundreds of thousands of clones, about 87% of them singletons. Sequencing was done on a sample of peripheral blood. These receptor sequences come from a woman aged 45-65 years who had recovered from COVID-19. The CDR3 runs from the conserved cysteine through the conserved F or W. Fields, in order: D gene, V gene, clone size, J gene, CDR3 protein, CDR3 DNA. D genes are given only for firm matches. Not all rows give a size; the values are once, few, many and, for expanded clones, a class.

>TRBD2|TRBV13|NA|TRBJ2-5
CASSFRGGRLGETQYF
TGTGCCAGCAGCTTCCGGGGGGGACGTCTCGGGGAGACCCAGTACTTC
>TRBD2|TRBV7-2|NA|TRBJ2-3
CASSQSRRSGGADTQYF
TGTGCCAGCAGCCAAAGCCGGCGTAGCGGGGGGGCAGATACGCAGTATTTT
>TRBD1|TRBV2|NA|TRBJ2-7
CASRRDRAYEQYF
TGTGCCAGCAGACGGGACAGAGCATACGAGCAGTACTTC
>NA|TRBV29-1|NA|TRBJ2-2
CSVGAVAGELFF
TGCAGCGTTGGGGCAGTAGCCGGGGAGCTGTTTTTT
>NA|TRBV28|NA|TRBJ2-5
CASSLNSPETQYF
TGTGCCAGCAGTTTAAATAGCCCGGAGACCCAGTACTTC
>TRBD1|TRBV30|NA|TRBJ1-1
CAWRRDSYTEAFF
TGTGCCTGGAGACGGGACAGTTACACTGAAGCTTTCTTT
>NA|TRBV4-3|NA|TRBJ1-4
CASSWGGGGEKLFF
TGCGCCAGCAGCTGGGGGGGAGGCGGCGAAAAACTGTTTTTT
>NA|TRBV15|once|TRBJ2-6
CATSRDRSLIANVLTF
TGTGCCACCAGCAGAGATCGGTCCCTTATTGCCAACGTCCTGACTTTC
>NA|TRBV28|once|TRBJ2-5
CASSATLATQYF
TGTGCCAGCAGTGCCACTTTAGCGACCCAGTACTTC
>TRBD1|TRBV28|NA|TRBJ1-5
CASSPGQGFSNQPQHF
TGTGCCAGCAGTCCGGGACAGGGATTTAGCAATCAGCCCCAGCATTTT
>TRBD2|TRBV7-9|NA|TRBJ2-2
CASRLARTSGRSGTGELFF
TGTGCCAGCAGACTCGCTAGGACTAGCGGGAGAAGTGGCACCGGGGAGCTGTTTTTT
>NA|TRBV11-3|many|TRBJ2-1
CASSATGLSNEQFF
TGTGCCAGCAGCGCGACGGGACTGAGCAATGAGCAGTTCTTC
>TRBD1|TRBV14|NA|TRBJ2-5
CASSQAMSGGWTQYF
TGTGCCAGCAGCCAAGCGATGTCAGGGGGATGGACCCAGTACTTC
>NA|TRBV6-6|few|TRBJ1-3
CASSYEAAGNTIYF
TGTGCCAGCAGTTACGAGGCGGCAGGAAACACCATATATTTT
>NA|TRBV10-3|NA|TRBJ2-6
CAITTGLLSGANVLTF
TGTGCCATCACTACGGGACTGCTCTCTGGGGCCAACGTCCTGACTTTC
>TRBD1|TRBV10-3|NA|TRBJ1-4
CAISEGQGSTNEKLFF
TGTGCCATCAGTGAGGGACAGGGGTCAACTAATGAAAAACTGTTTTTT
>TRBD2|TRBV5-1|NA|TRBJ2-1
CASSLELAGVGEQFF
TGCGCCAGCAGCTTGGAACTAGCGGGAGTGGGCGAGCAGTTCTTC
>NA|TRBV4-1|NA|TRBJ1-3
CASSQVPQRAGNTIYF
TGCGCCAGCAGCCAAGTCCCCCAGCGAGCCGGGAACACCATATATTTT
>TRBD2|TRBV6-4|NA|TRBJ2-1
CASTRMSGSGNEQFF
TGTGCCAGCACGCGTATGAGCGGGAGTGGAAATGAGCAGTTCTTC
>TRBD2|TRBV7-2|NA|TRBJ2-5
CASSASGGEGETQYF
TGTGCCAGCAGCGCTAGCGGGGGGGAAGGGGAGACCCAGTACTTC
>NA|TRBV5-5|NA|TRBJ2-7
CASSKQGGEQYF
TGTGCCAGCAGCAAACAGGGAGGGGAGCAGTACTTC
>TRBD2|TRBV10-1|NA|TRBJ2-3
CASSGTSERGAEDTDTQYF
TGCGCCAGCTCCGGGACTAGCGAGCGGGGGGCGGAGGACACAGATACGCAGTATTTT
>TRBD2|TRBV24-1|NA|TRBJ2-2
CATSDPGLTNTGELFF
TGTGCCACCAGTGATCCGGGACTAACCAACACCGGGGAGCTGTTTTTT
>TRBD1|TRBV19|NA|TRBJ2-6
CASSQQGPGANVLTF
TGTGCCAGTAGTCAACAGGGGCCTGGGGCCAACGTCCTGACTTTC
>NA|TRBV6-2/TRBV6-3|NA|TRBJ2-4
CASSLTGAKNIQYF
TGTGCCAGCAGTCTTACAGGAGCCAAAAACATTCAGTACTTC
>TRBD1|TRBV6-1|NA|TRBJ1-1
CASSEDRGRTEAFF
TGTGCCAGCAGTGAGGACAGGGGGCGAACTGAAGCTTTCTTT
>TRBD1|TRBV29-1|NA|TRBJ2-7
CSVEEARTGYEQYF
TGCAGCGTTGAAGAAGCGCGGACAGGCTACGAGCAGTACTTC
>TRBD1|TRBV9|once|TRBJ2-3
CASRGTGVWDTQYF
TGTGCCAGCAGGGGGACAGGGGTATGGGATACGCAGTATTTT
>NA|TRBV7-2|NA|TRBJ1-1
CASSLRTEVLNTEAFF
TGTGCCAGCAGCTTGCGGACAGAGGTTTTGAACACTGAAGCTTTCTTT
>TRBD1|TRBV7-2|few|TRBJ1-1
CASSPGTENTEAFF
TGTGCCAGCAGCCCCGGGACAGAGAACACTGAAGCTTTCTTT
>NA|TRBV20-1|NA|TRBJ2-7
CSAGGGGEQYF
TGCAGTGCTGGGGGAGGGGGCGAGCAGTACTTC
>TRBD2|TRBV9|NA|TRBJ2-3
CASSQAGTSTDTQYF
TGTGCCAGCAGTCAAGCGGGGACTAGCACAGATACGCAGTATTTT
>NA|TRBV18|once|TRBJ1-1
CASSPTNEGTEAFF
TGTGCCAGCTCACCCACAAATGAGGGTACTGAAGCTTTCTTT
>NA|TRBV28|NA|TRBJ1-1
CASSSPGLSGLNSEAFF
TGTGCCAGCAGTTCTCCGGGACTGTCGGGGCTGAATTCTGAAGCTTTCTTT